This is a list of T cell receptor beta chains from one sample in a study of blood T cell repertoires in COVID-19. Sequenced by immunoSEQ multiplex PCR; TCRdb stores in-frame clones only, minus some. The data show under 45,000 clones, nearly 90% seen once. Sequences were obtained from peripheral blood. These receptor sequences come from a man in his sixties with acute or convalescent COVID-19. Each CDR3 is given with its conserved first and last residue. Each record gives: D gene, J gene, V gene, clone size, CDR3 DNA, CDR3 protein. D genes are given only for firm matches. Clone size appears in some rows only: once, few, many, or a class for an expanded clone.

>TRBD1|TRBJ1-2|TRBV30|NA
TGTGCCTGGAGTAGGCGGCAGGGGGCGTGGGGCTACACCTTC
CAWSRRQGAWGYTF
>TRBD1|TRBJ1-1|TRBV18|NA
TGTGCCAGCTCACCAAGCAAGGGACAGGGGAACACTGAAGCTTTCTTT
CASSPSKGQGNTEAFF
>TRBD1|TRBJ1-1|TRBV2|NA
TGTGCCAGCAGTGAAAACAGGGGGCCGCATGAAGCTTTCTTT
CASSENRGPHEAFF
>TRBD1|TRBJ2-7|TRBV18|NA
TGTGCCAGCTCACCGGCCGGGACAGGGGCCGAGCAGTACTTC
CASSPAGTGAEQYF
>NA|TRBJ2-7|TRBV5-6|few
TGTGCCAGCAGCTTGTTATCTACCGACGAGCAGTACTTC
CASSLLSTDEQYF
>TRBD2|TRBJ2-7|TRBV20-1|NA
TGCAGTGCTAGTGGGGGGACTAGCGGGACCGAGCAGTACTTC
CSASGGTSGTEQYF
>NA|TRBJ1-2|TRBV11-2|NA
TGTGCCAGCAGCTTAGGCGTCATTTCTAACTATGGCTACACCTTC
CASSLGVISNYGYTF
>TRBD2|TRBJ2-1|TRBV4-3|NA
TGCGCCAGCAGCCAGGAGCGGGGGAGCTCCTACAATGAGCAGTTCTTC
CASSQERGSSYNEQFF
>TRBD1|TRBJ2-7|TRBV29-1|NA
TGCAGCGTTAGGACAGGGTTCCACGAGCAGTACTTC
CSVRTGFHEQYF
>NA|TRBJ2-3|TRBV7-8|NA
TGTGCCAGCAGCCCCACCCGGATTGGGCGTACAGATACGCAGTATTTT
CASSPTRIGRTDTQYF
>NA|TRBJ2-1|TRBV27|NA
TGTGCCAGGCTAGGAGGCAATGAGCAGTTCTTC
CARLGGNEQFF
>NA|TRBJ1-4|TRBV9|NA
TGTGCCAGCAGCGGAGGGCGGGGTAATGAAAAACTGTTTTTT
CASSGGRGNEKLFF
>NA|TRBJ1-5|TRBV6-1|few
TGTGCCAGCAGTGAATATAGGGGCAGTAGCAATCAGCCCCAGCATTTT
CASSEYRGSSNQPQHF
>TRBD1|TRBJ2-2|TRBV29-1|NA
TGCAGCGTCCCTTCTGGACAGGGGGGTGGCACCGGGGAGCTGTTTTTT
CSVPSGQGGGTGELFF
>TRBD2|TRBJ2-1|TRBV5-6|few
TGTGCCAGCAGCTTGCTCAGCGGGGGGGCATACAATGAGCAGTTCTTC
CASSLLSGGAYNEQFF
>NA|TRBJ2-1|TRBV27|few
TGTGCCAGCAGTTCCCTAATGACCTACAATGAGCAGTTCTTC
CASSSLMTYNEQFF
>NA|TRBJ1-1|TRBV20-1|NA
TGCAGTGCTAGTCCCTTAGACACTGAAGCTTTCTTT
CSASPLDTEAFF
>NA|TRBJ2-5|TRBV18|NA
TGTGCCAGCTCACCCCCCGACTCTCGGGGGGAGACCCAGTACTTC
CASSPPDSRGETQYF
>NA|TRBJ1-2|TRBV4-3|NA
TGCGCCAGCAGCCAAGGTTTCGGCTATGGCTACACCTTC
CASSQGFGYGYTF
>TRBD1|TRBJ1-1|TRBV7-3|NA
TGTGCCAGCAGCCAAGACAGGGTCGGTGGAGACACTGAAGCTTTCTTT
CASSQDRVGGDTEAFF
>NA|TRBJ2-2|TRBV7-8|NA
TGTGCCAGCAGCTTAGTATTTCGGGTCGCGAACACCGGGGAGCTGTTTTTT
CASSLVFRVANTGELFF
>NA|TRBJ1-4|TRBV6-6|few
TGTGCCAGCAGTTCCTCGGGCAAGAATGAAAAACTGTTTTTT
CASSSSGKNEKLFF
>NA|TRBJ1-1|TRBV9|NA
TGTGCCAGCAGCGTAGCGTTGGCAGACACTGAAGCTTTCTTT
CASSVALADTEAFF
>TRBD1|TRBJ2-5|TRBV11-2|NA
TGTGCCAGCAGCGCCCAGGGACAGGGGTTAGAGACCCAGTACTTC
CASSAQGQGLETQYF
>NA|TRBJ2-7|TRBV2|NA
TGTGCCAGATCCGGGGAGGAAACCTACGAGCAGTACTTC
CARSGEETYEQYF
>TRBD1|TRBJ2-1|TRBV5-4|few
TGTGCCAGCAGCTCAACCGGGACAGCCGAGAATGAGCAGTTCTTC
CASSSTGTAENEQFF
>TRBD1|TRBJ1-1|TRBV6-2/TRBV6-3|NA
TGTGCCAGCAGCCCGGACAGGGAACCTCGGAACACTGAAGCTTTCTTT
CASSPDREPRNTEAFF
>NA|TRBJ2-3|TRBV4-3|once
TGCGCCAGCAGCCAAGAATCCCTCGGTACGCAGTATTTT
CASSQESLGTQYF
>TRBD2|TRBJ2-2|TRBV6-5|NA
TGTGCCAGCAGTTACACTAGCGGCACCGGGGAGCTGTTTTTT
CASSYTSGTGELFF
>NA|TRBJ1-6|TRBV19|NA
TGTGCCAGTAGCCTGGACAAGTATAATTCACCCCTCCACTTT
CASSLDKYNSPLHF
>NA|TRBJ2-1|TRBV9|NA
TGTGCCAGCAGCGTAGCTTGGGGACACAACAATGAGCAGTTCTTC
CASSVAWGHNNEQFF
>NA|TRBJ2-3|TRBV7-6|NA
TGTGCCAGCAGCTTGTTGATAGCGGACACAGATACGCAGTATTTT
CASSLLIADTDTQYF
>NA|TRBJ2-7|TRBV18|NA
TGTGCCAGCTCACCAGGACAGACCTACGAGCAGTACTTC
CASSPGQTYEQYF
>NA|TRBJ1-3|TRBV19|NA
TGTGCCAGTAGTCCCTGGACAGTTAAAAGCTCTGGAAACACCATATATTTT
CASSPWTVKSSGNTIYF
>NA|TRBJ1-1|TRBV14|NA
TGTGCCAGCAGCCAAGTTAACCAGGCTTTCTTT
CASSQVNQAFF
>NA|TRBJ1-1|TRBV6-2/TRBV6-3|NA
TGTGCCAGCAGTTACGGGGGCAGGAGTACGAACGAAGCTTTCTTT
CASSYGGRSTNEAFF
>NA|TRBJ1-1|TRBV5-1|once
TGCGCCAGCAGCTTGGGACAGCTCTTGGACACTGAAGCTTTCTTT
CASSLGQLLDTEAFF
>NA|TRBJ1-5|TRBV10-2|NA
TGCGCCAGCAGGGATGACAGCTATAGCAATCAGCCCCAGCATTTT
CASRDDSYSNQPQHF
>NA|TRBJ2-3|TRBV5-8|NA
TGTGCCAGCTCTCGCGCCACGGGACACCGCACAGATACGCAGTATTTT
CASSRATGHRTDTQYF
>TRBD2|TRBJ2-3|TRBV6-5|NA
TGTGCCAGCAGTCAGCGGGGGGGGCCGTCGGATACGCAGTATTTT
CASSQRGGPSDTQYF
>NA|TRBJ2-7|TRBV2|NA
TGTGCCAGCCAGGGAACATTCCCCTACGAGCAGTACTTC
CASQGTFPYEQYF
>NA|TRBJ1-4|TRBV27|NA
TGTGCCAGCAGTTTTGCAGGGATCGGAGAAAAACTGTTTTTT
CASSFAGIGEKLFF
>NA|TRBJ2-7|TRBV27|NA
TGTGCCAGCAGGCCAAATAGGGCCCAGGGGAACTACGAGCAGTACTTC
CASRPNRAQGNYEQYF
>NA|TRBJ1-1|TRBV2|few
TGTGCCAGCAATGAAGGGGGACAAAACACTGAAGCTTTCTTT
CASNEGGQNTEAFF
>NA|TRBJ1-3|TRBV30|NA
TGTGCCTGGAGTGTACAGACGGGAAACACCATATATTTT
CAWSVQTGNTIYF
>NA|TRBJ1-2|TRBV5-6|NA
TGTGCCAGCAGCTTGGAGACAATTCATGGCTACACCTTC
CASSLETIHGYTF
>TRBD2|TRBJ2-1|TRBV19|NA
TGTGCCAGTAGTATTCTCCTAGCGGGGGGGAATGAGCAGTTCTTC
CASSILLAGGNEQFF
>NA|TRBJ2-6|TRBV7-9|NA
TGTGCCAGCAGGGGCCGGGACAACGAACAGTCTGGGGCCAACGTCCTGACTTTC
CASRGRDNEQSGANVLTF
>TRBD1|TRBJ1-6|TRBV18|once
TGTGCCAGCTCCGCGACAGGGGAGGGTAATTCACCCCTCCACTTT
CASSATGEGNSPLHF
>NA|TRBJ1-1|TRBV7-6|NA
TGTGCCAGCGGGAGCGGGGAAGAGAACACTGAAGCTTTCTTT
CASGSGEENTEAFF
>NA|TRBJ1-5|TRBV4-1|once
TGCGCCAGCAGCGAGAACTATAGCAATCAGCCCCAGCATTTT
CASSENYSNQPQHF
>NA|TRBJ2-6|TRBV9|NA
TGTGCCAGCAGCGCAGGCCACTCTGGGGCCAACGTCCTGACTTTC
CASSAGHSGANVLTF
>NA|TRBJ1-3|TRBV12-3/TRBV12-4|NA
TGTGCCAGCAGTTTGGCAGGGGGAAACACCATATATTTT
CASSLAGGNTIYF
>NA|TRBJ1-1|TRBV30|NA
TGTGCCTGGAGTGTAACAGGGAATTTGAACACTGAAGCTTTCTTT
CAWSVTGNLNTEAFF
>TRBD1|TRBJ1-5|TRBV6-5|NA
TGTGCCAGCAGCGCTGGGACAGGGCTAAATCAGCCCCAGCATTTT
CASSAGTGLNQPQHF